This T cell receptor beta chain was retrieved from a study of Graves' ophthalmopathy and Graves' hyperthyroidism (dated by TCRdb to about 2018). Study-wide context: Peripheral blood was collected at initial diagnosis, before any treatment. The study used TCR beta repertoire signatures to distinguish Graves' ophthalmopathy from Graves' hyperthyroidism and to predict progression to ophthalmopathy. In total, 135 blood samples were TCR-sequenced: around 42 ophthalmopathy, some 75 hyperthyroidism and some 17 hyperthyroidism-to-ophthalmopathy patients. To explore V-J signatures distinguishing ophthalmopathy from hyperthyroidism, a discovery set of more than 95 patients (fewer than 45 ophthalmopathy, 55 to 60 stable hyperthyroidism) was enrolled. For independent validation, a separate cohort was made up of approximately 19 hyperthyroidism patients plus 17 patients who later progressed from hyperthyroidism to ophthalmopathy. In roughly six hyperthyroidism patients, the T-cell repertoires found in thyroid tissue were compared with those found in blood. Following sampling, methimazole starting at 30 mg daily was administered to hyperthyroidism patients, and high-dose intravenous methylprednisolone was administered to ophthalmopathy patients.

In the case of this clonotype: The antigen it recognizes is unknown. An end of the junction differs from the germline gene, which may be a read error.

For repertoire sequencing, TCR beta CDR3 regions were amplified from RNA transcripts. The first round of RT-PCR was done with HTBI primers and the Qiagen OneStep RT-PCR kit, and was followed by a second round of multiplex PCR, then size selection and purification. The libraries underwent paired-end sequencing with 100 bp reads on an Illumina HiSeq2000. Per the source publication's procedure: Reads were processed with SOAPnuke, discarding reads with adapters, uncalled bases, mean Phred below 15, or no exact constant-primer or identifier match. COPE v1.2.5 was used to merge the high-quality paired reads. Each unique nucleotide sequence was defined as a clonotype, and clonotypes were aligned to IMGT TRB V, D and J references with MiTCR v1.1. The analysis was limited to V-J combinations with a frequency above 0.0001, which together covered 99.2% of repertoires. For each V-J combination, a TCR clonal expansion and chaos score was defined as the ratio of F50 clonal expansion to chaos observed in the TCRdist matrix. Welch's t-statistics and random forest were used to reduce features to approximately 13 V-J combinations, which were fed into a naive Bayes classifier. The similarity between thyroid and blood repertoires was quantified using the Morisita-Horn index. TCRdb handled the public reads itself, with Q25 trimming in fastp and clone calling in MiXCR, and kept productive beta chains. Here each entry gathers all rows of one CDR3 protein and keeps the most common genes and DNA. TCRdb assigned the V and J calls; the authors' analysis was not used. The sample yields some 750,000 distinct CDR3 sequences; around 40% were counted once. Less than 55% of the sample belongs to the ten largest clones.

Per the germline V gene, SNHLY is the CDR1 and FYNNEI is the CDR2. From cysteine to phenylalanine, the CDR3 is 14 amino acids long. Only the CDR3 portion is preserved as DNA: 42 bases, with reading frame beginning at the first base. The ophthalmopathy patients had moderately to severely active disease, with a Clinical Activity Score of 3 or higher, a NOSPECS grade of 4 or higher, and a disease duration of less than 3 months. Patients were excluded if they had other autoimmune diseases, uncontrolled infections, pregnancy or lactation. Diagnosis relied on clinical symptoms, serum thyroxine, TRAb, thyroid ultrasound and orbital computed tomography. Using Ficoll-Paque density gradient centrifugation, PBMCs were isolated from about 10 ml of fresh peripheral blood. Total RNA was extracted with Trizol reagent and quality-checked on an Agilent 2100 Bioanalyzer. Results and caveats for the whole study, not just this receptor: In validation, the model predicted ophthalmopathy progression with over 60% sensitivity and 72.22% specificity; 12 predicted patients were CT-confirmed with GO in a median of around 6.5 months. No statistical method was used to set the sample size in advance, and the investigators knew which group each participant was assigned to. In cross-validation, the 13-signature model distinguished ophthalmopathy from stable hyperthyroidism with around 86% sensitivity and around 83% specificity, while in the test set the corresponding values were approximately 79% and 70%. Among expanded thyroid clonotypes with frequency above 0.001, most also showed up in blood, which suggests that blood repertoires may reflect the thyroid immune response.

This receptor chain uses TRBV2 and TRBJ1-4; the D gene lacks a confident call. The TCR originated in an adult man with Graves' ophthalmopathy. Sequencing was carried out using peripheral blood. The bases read TGTGCCAGCAGTGAACCGGGCCGCAATGAAGAACTGTTTTTT. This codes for CASSEPGRNEELFF.